The clone carrying this TCR beta chain showed up just a few times. This entry is derived from a study of control samples from healthy donors and cancer patients. The CDR3 runs 18 residues. Germline loops: CDR1 MGHDK, CDR2 SYGVNS. V trimming: 2 bases; J trimming: 4 bases; junction bases outside the gene matches: 15. Clones were sequenced by immunoSEQ multiplex PCR, and TCRdb holds only the in-frame ones, with some missing. Here the sample spans around 100,000 clones, about 89% being singletons. The chain recombines TRBV25-1 with TRBJ1-2, with 8 bases lining up with TRBD1. Sequenced material: blood. The receptor was derived from a young man in good health. DNA of the CDR3: TGTGCCAGCAGTGAAAACGAACCGGGACAGGATTCGTTCTATGGCTACACCTTC. Translated: CASSENEPGQDSFYGYTF.